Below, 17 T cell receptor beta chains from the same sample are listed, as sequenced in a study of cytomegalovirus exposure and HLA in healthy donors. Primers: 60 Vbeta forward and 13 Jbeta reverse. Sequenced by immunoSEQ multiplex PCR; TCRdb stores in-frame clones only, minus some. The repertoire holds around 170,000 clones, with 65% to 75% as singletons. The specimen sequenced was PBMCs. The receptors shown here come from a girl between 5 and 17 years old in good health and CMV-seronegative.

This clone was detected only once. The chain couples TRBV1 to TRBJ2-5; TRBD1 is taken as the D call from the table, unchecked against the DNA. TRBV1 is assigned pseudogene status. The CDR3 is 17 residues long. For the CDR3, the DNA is TGCACCAGCAGCCAAGAGAGGGGACAGAGAGTTCAAGAGACCCAGTACTTC. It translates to CTSSQERGQRVQETQYF.

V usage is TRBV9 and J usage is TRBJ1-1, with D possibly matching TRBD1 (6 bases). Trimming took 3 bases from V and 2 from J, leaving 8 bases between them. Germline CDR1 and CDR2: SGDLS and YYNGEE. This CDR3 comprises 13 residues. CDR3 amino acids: CASSAQGNTEAFF. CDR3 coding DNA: TGTGCCAGCAGCGCACAGGGTAACACTGAAGCTTTCTTT. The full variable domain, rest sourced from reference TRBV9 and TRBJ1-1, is DSGVTQTPKHLITATGQRVTLRCSPRSGDLSVYWYQQSLDQGLQFLIQYYNGEERAKGNILERFSAQQFPDLHSELNLSSLELGDSALYFCASSAQGNTEAFFGQGTRLTVV.

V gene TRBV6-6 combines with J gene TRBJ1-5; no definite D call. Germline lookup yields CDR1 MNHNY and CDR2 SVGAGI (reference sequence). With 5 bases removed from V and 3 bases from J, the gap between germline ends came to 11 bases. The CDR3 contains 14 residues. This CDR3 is CASSPAGFNQPQHF. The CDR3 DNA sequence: TGTGCCAGCAGTCCGGCCGGGTTCAATCAGCCCCAGCATTTT.

The CDR3 bases are TGCGCCAGCAGTCAATCGGACCAAACGGGACAGCCTAGCAATCAGCCCCAGCATTTT. This encodes CASSQSDQTGQPSNQPQHF. This chain links TRBV23-1 with TRBJ1-5; 7 bases agree with TRBD1. TRBV23-1 is an open reading frame whose function is uncertain. This CDR3 has 19 residues. The J segment lost 0 bases and the V segment lost 0 bases, leaving 11 bases of the junction unmatched.

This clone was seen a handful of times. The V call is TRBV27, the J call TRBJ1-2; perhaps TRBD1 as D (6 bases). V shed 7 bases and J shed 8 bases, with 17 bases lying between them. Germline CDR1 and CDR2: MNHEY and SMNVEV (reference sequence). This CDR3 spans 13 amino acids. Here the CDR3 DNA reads TGTGCCAGCAAGCTGGCACAGGGTATGGGCTACACCTTC. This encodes CASKLAQGMGYTF.

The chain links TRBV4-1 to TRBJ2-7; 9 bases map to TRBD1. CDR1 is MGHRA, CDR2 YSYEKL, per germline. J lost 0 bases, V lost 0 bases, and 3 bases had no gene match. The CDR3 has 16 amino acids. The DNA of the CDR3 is TGCGCCAGCAGCCAAGATCTGACAGGGGGCTCCTACGAGCAGTACTTC. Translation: CASSQDLTGGSYEQYF.

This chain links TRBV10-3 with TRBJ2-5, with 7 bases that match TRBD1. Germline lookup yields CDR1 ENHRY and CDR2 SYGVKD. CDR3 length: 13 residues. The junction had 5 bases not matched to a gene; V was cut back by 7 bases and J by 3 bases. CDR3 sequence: CAITDGQEETQYF. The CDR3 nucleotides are TGTGCCATCACTGACGGACAGGAAGAGACCCAGTACTTC.

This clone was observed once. The chain's CDR3 is CASSLGGGVDSEQFF. Here the CDR3 DNA reads TGTGCCAGCAGCTTAGGGGGCGGGGTGGATTCTGAGCAGTTCTTC. This chain connects TRBV7-7 to TRBJ2-1, with D possibly being TRBD2 (6 bases). The CDR3 has 15 residues. Germline CDR1 reads SSHAT; CDR2 reads FNYEAQ (reference sequence). With 1 base removed from V and 9 bases from J, the gap between germline ends came to 16 bases. Based on the CDR3 plus reference TRBV7-7 and TRBJ2-1, the full variable domain is GAGVSQSPRYKVTKRGQDVTLRCDPISSHATLYWYQQALGQGPEFLTYFNYEAQPDKSGLPSDRFSAERPEGSISTLTIQRTEQRDSAMYRCASSLGGGVDSEQFFGPGTRLTVL.

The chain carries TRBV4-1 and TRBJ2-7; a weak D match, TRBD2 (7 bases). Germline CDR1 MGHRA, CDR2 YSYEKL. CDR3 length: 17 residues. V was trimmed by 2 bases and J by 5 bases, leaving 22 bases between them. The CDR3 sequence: CASSQPLGGVEGDEQYF. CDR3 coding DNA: TGCGCCAGCAGCCAACCCCTAGGGGGGGTTGAGGGCGACGAGCAGTACTTC.

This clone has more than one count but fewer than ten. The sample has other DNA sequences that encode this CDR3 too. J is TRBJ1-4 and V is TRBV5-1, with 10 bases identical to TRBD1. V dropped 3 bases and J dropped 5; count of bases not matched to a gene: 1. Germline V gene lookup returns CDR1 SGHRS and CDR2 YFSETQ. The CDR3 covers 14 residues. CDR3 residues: CASSSGQGNEKLFF. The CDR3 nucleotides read TGCGCCAGCAGCTCGGGACAGGGGAATGAAAAACTGTTTTTT.

DNA of the CDR3: TGCGCCAGCAGCCAAGGGGGACTAGCGGGGACAGATACGCAGTATTTT. Amino acid sequence: CASSQGGLAGTDTQYF. The rearrangement uses TRBV4-1 and TRBJ2-3; 13 positions agree with TRBD2. The CDR3 totals 16 residues. In germline, CDR1 is MGHRA, CDR2 YSYEKL. The J segment lost 3 bases and the V segment lost 1 base, leaving 1 base of the junction unmatched.

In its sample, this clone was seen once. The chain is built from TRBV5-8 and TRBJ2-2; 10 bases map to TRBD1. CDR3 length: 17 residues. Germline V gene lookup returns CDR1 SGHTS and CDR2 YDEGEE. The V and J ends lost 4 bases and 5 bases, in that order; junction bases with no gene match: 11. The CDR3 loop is CASSPQRQGAVTGELFF. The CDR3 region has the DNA TGTGCCAGCAGCCCGCAAAGACAGGGGGCCGTAACCGGGGAGCTGTTTTTT.

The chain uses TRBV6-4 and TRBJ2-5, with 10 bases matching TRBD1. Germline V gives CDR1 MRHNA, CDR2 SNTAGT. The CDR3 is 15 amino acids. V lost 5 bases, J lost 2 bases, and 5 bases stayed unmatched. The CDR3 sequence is CASSRDRGDQETQYF. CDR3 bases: TGTGCCAGCAGTAGGGACAGGGGCGATCAAGAGACCCAGTACTTC.

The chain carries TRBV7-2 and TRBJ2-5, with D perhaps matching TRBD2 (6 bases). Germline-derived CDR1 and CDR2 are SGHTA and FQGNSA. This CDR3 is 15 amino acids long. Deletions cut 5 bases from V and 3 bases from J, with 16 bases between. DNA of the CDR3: TGTGCCAGCAGCCCCCCGGGACTGAGTAAAGAGACCCAGTACTTC. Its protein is CASSPPGLSKETQYF. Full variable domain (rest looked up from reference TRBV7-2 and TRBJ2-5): GAGVSQSPSNKVTEKGKDVELRCDPISGHTALYWYRQSLGQGLEFLIYFQGNSAPDKSGLPSDRFSAERTGGSVSTLTIQRTQQEDSAVYLCASSPPGLSKETQYFGPGTRLLVL.

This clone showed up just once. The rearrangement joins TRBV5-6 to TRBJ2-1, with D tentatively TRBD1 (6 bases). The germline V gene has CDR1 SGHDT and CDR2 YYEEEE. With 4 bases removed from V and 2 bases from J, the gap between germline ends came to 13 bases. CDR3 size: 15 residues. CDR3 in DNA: TGTGCCAGCAGCCGAGGGGGATTAGCCTACAATGAGCAGTTCTTC. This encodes CASSRGGLAYNEQFF. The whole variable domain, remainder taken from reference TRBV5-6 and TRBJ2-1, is DAGVTQSPTHLIKTRGQQVTLRCSPKSGHDTVSWYQQALGQGPQFIFQYYEEEERQRGNFPDRFSGHQFPNYSSELNVNALLLGDSALYLCASSRGGLAYNEQFFGPGTRLTVL.

The CDR3 reads CASSTGLAGKTDTQYF. The CDR3 coding sequence is TGTGCCAGCAGCACAGGACTAGCGGGGAAAACAGATACGCAGTATTTT. The J gene is TRBJ2-3, the V gene TRBV7-2; 12 bases align to TRBD2. The germline CDR1 and CDR2 sequences are SGHTA and FQGNSA. The CDR3 covers 16 residues. The V and J ends lost 5 bases and 3 bases, in that order; junction bases with no gene match: 6. Drawing the rest from reference TRBV7-2 and TRBJ2-3, the complete variable domain is GAGVSQSPSNKVTEKGKDVELRCDPISGHTALYWYRQSLGQGLEFLIYFQGNSAPDKSGLPSDRFSAERTGGSVSTLTIQRTQQEDSAVYLCASSTGLAGKTDTQYFGPGTRLTVL.

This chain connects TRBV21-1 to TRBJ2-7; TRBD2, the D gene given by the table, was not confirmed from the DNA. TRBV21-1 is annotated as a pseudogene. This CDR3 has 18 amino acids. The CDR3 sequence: CASSHRSHGGGARYEQYF. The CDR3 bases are TGTGCCAGCAGCCATCGATCTCACGGCGGGGGGGCGAGGTACGAGCAGTACTTC.